This TCR beta chain originates from a study of Graves' ophthalmopathy and Graves' hyperthyroidism. The hyperthyroidism patients, aged 18 to 65, had been newly diagnosed, with under 2 months' duration. Researchers took RNA transcripts and amplified TCR beta CDR3 regions from them. Amplification began with first-round RT-PCR using HTBI primers, then second-round multiplex PCR was performed. TCRdb ran MiXCR on the multiplex PCR reads and lists one entry per CDR3 protein. The table includes about 380,000 distinct CDR3 sequences, roughly 14% detected once. The CDR3 is 13 residues long. V shed 0 bases and J shed 5 bases, with 7 bases lying between them. CDR1 is SGHNT and CDR2 is YENEEA in the germline V gene. The table lists this clonotype with many counts. The antigen remains undetermined. Overall study findings and caveats: Blood also carried most expanded thyroid clonotypes exceeding 0.001 frequency.

Sequenced sample: peripheral blood. The V call is TRBV11-3, the J call TRBJ2-5; D call uncertain. This receptor was obtained from a woman between 18 and 29 years old with stable Graves' hyperthyroidism. The CDR3 protein is CASSLEPTETQYF. CDR3 coding DNA: TGTGCCAGCAGCTTAGAACCCACGGAGACCCAGTACTTC.